A selection of T cell receptor beta chains follows, all from one sample in a study of cytomegalovirus exposure and HLA in healthy donors. TCRdb keeps only in-frame clones here, not all; method: immunoSEQ multiplex PCR. In the table there are fewer than 120,000 clones, around 80% of which are singletons. What was sequenced was PBMCs. The receptor set was obtained from a young man in good health and CMV-seropositive. The CDR3 runs from the conserved cysteine through the conserved F or W. Each record gives: CDR3 length, clone size, J gene, V gene, D gene, CDR3 DNA, CDR3 protein. The D gene is left open where the match is weak. Rows may omit the clone size; those that give it use once, few, many or a size class.

13	.	TRBJ2-7	TRBV25-1	TRBD1	TGTGCCAGCAGTTACAGGGGAAAATACGAGCAGTACTTC	CASSYRGKYEQYF
15	.	TRBJ2-5	TRBV19	TRBD1	TGTGCCAGTAGTGATACGGGACAGACTGAAGAGACCCAGTACTTC	CASSDTGQTEETQYF
13	.	TRBJ2-7	TRBV4-1	.	TGCGCCAGCAGCCCCGGGACAACCGACGAGCAGTACTTC	CASSPGTTDEQYF
18	.	TRBJ1-4	TRBV7-8	.	TGTGCCAGCAGCTTCGGTTTATGGAGGGTTCGGCCTAATGAAAAACTGTTTTTT	CASSFGLWRVRPNEKLFF
16	.	TRBJ2-1	TRBV9	TRBD2	TGTGCCAGCAGCGTAGGTAACGGGGGGGCGGCGAATGAGCAGTTCTTC	CASSVGNGGAANEQFF
13	.	TRBJ2-5	TRBV12-5	.	TGTGCTAGTGGTTTCTCGGGCCAAGAGACCCAGTACTTC	CASGFSGQETQYF
15	few	TRBJ2-1	TRBV5-5	.	TGTGCCAGCAGCTTAGAGCTAGCAGGGGTTGAGGAGCAGTTCTTC	CASSLELAGVEEQFF
14	.	TRBJ2-7	TRBV5-6	TRBD1	TGTGCCAGCAGCTTGCGGGACAGGGGCCACGAGCAGTACTTC	CASSLRDRGHEQYF
15	.	TRBJ2-1	TRBV7-2	.	TGTGCCAGCAGCCCAGGACACCAGACCTACAATGAGCAGTTCTTC	CASSPGHQTYNEQFF
13	.	TRBJ2-7	TRBV29-1	TRBD1	TGCAGCGTTGTTGGGGACAGGGGCTACGAGCAGTACTTC	CSVVGDRGYEQYF
18	.	TRBJ1-2	TRBV1	.	TGCACCAGCAGCCACCAACCGCCCGGACAGGGGGTTAACTATGGCTACACCTTC	CTSSHQPPGQGVNYGYTF
14	.	TRBJ1-1	TRBV5-8	.	TGTGCCAGCAGCAAAAGACAGCCAAACACTGAAGCTTTCTTT	CASSKRQPNTEAFF
17	once	TRBJ1-1	TRBV7-9	TRBD1	TGTGCCAGCAGCCCCTTTCCCGGGACAGGGGGCAATGCTGAAGCTTTCTTT	CASSPFPGTGGNAEAFF
17	.	TRBJ1-3	TRBV28	.	TGTGCCAGCAGCTCCTCGGAGTTCGGGGGGGGCGGAAACACCATATATTTT	CASSSSEFGGGGNTIYF
14	once	TRBJ2-5	TRBV11-3	.	TGTGCCAGCAGCATTTCAGAAGGAGGAGAGACCCAGTACTTC	CASSISEGGETQYF
16	.	TRBJ2-2	TRBV10-3	TRBD2	TGTGCCATCAGTCCCCTTAGCGGGGGATACACCGGGGAGCTGTTTTTT	CAISPLSGGYTGELFF
15	.	TRBJ2-1	TRBV2	TRBD2	TGTGCCAGCAGTGCCGGGACTAGCGGCTACAATGAGCAGTTCTTC	CASSAGTSGYNEQFF
15	.	TRBJ1-6	TRBV2	.	TGTGCCAGCAATAACAGAGACTCCTATAATTCACCCCTCCACTTT	CASNNRDSYNSPLHF
14	once	TRBJ2-7	TRBV15	TRBD1	TGTGCCACCAGCGGGGACAGGGTCTCCTACGAGCAGTACTTC	CATSGDRVSYEQYF
15	.	TRBJ1-5	TRBV15	.	TGTGCCACCAGCAGAGTAGGGGGTAGCAATCAGCCCCAGCATTTT	CATSRVGGSNQPQHF
14	.	TRBJ1-1	TRBV6-1	TRBD1	TGTGCCAGCAGCCTAAGGACAGGAAACACTGAAGCTTTCTTT	CASSLRTGNTEAFF
14	.	TRBJ1-3	TRBV7-9	.	TGTGCCAGCAGCTTAGGCAGCTCTGGAAACACCATATATTTT	CASSLGSSGNTIYF
17	.	TRBJ2-7	TRBV2	.	TGTGCCAGCACCCAACTTTCGGGGGGCGGGTTCGGGTACGAGCAGTACTTC	CASTQLSGGGFGYEQYF
14	.	TRBJ2-7	TRBV5-5	TRBD1	TGTGCCAGCAGCTTGGAAGCAGGGGGCTACGAGCAGTACTTC	CASSLEAGGYEQYF
16	.	TRBJ2-7	TRBV6-4	.	TGTGCCAGCAGTGACCCGGCGACACTAGCTAATTACGAGCAGTACTTC	CASSDPATLANYEQYF
15	.	TRBJ2-2	TRBV15	.	TGTGCCACCAGCAGAGATACCGGGGTCACCGGGGAGCTGTTTTTT	CATSRDTGVTGELFF
15	.	TRBJ1-4	TRBV5-1	.	TGCGCCAGCAGCCCCATGGGGGGAACTAATGAAAAACTGTTTTTT	CASSPMGGTNEKLFF
16	.	TRBJ2-7	TRBV4-3	TRBD1	TGCGCCAGCAGCCAAATGTTCGGGACAGGGGTCCACGAGCAGTACTTC	CASSQMFGTGVHEQYF
17	.	TRBJ2-3	TRBV7-3	.	TGTGCCAGCAGCTTAATCGGAGGGGGAGGGGGCACAGATACGCAGTATTTT	CASSLIGGGGGTDTQYF
13	.	TRBJ2-3	TRBV4-3	.	TGCGCCAGCAGCCAAGATACAACAGATACGCAGTATTTT	CASSQDTTDTQYF
11	.	TRBJ1-2	TRBV23-1	.	TGCGCCAGCAGTCGGAGTGGTGGCTACACCTTC	CASSRSGGYTF
10	once	TRBJ2-5	TRBV20-1	.	TGCAGTGCTCCCATAGAGACCCAGTACTTC	CSAPIETQYF
13	.	TRBJ2-7	TRBV4-1	.	TGCGCCAGCAGCCTAAGCGCCCGCGGCGAGCAGTACTTC	CASSLSARGEQYF
15	few	TRBJ2-2	TRBV15	TRBD2	TGTGCCACCAGCAGCACTAGCGGCCCCACCGGGGAGCTGTTTTTT	CATSSTSGPTGELFF
12	.	TRBJ2-7	TRBV25-1	.	TGTGCCAGCAGTGGTCCAGAACGGGTGACGGAGTTC	CASSGPERVTEF
17	.	TRBJ1-1	TRBV5-5	TRBD1	TGTGCCAGCAGCTGGCGGGACAGGGTAGAGGAGTCCACTGAAGCTTTCTTT	CASSWRDRVEESTEAFF
17	.	TRBJ1-5	TRBV19	.	TGTGCCAGTAGTATAGCGGCGGGGGCCCATTTCAATCAGCCCCAGCATTTT	CASSIAAGAHFNQPQHF
12	.	TRBJ1-1	TRBV7-9	.	TGTTCCAGCAGCTTAGTCGAGACTGAAGCTTTCTTT	CSSSLVETEAFF
16	.	TRBJ1-5	TRBV7-2	TRBD1	TGTGCCAGCAGCCTTACGACAGGGCACCTCAATCAGCCCCAGCATTTT	CASSLTTGHLNQPQHF
16	.	TRBJ2-2	TRBV9	TRBD2	TGTGCCAGCAGCCCCTGGAGCGGGGGGGCCGACGGGGAGCTGTTTTTT	CASSPWSGGADGELFF
13	.	TRBJ1-1	TRBV11-1	.	TGTGCCAGCAGCTTAGGACAACAGATCAAAGCTTTCTTT	CASSLGQQIKAFF
17	.	TRBJ2-3	TRBV6-7	.	TGTGCCAGCAGTTACAAAAATCGGGAGACTAGCACAGATACGCAGTATTTT	CASSYKNRETSTDTQYF
14	.	TRBJ1-1	TRBV13	TRBD1	TGTGCCAGCAGCCGGATGACAGGGGACACTGAAGCTTTCTTT	CASSRMTGDTEAFF
14	.	TRBJ2-5	TRBV15	TRBD2	TGTGCCACCAGCGGGACCGGGACTAGAGAGACCCAGTACTTC	CATSGTGTRETQYF
13	.	TRBJ2-7	TRBV5-1	.	TGCGCCAGCAGCTTGGATGAGTCTTACGAGCAGTACTTC	CASSLDESYEQYF
15	few	TRBJ2-3	TRBV5-1	TRBD2	TGCGCCAGCAGCCTGCTAGCGGGGGAAGCAGATACGCAGTATTTT	CASSLLAGEADTQYF
14	.	TRBJ2-7	TRBV7-2	TRBD1	TGTGCCAGCAGCTTAGACAGGGGGCGTAGGGAGCAGTACTTC	CASSLDRGRREQYF
13	.	TRBJ2-5	TRBV29-1	TRBD1	TGCAGCGTTGACGGGACAGACCAAGAGACCCAGTACTTC	CSVDGTDQETQYF
14	.	TRBJ1-1	TRBV25-1	TRBD1	TGTGCCAGCACCAGTCCAGGGGGCAACACTGAAGCTTTCTTT	CASTSPGGNTEAFF
17	.	TRBJ2-3	TRBV5-1	TRBD2	TGCGCCAGCAGCTTGGAGCTAGCGGGGGGGCCGGGAGGTACGCAGTATTTT	CASSLELAGGPGGTQYF
16	.	TRBJ2-1	TRBV7-6	.	TGTGCCAGCAGCTTAGCGAGCCGGGGGGCCGTCGGTGAGCAGTTCTTC	CASSLASRGAVGEQFF
16	.	TRBJ1-2	TRBV21-1	.	TGTGCCAGCAGCAAAGGTCGGACAGGGGGCTTCTATGGCTACACCTTC	CASSKGRTGGFYGYTF
13	.	TRBJ1-2	TRBV7-2	.	TGTGCCAGCAGCTTTTATATCAGCTATGGCTACACCTTC	CASSFYISYGYTF
16	.	TRBJ1-5	TRBV25-1	.	TGTGCCAGCAGTGACTCAGGGGCCGGTAGCAATCAGCCCCAGCATTTT	CASSDSGAGSNQPQHF
15	once	TRBJ2-5	TRBV4-2	TRBD2	TGTGCCAGCAGCCCGGCTAGCGGGGGGATCGAGACCCAGTACTTC	CASSPASGGIETQYF
18	once	TRBJ2-3	TRBV4-2	TRBD2	TGTGCCAGCAGCCAGGCGCTACTAGCGGGGGCTAGCACAGATACGCAGTATTTT	CASSQALLAGASTDTQYF
18	.	TRBJ2-2	TRBV7-9	.	TGTGCCAGCAGCTTAGCGCGGCGGGGATTGGGGAACACCGGGGAGCTGTTTTTT	CASSLARRGLGNTGELFF
14	.	TRBJ1-2	TRBV7-8	.	TGTGCCAGCAGCTTGGCGGGACCGATCTATGGCTACACCTTC	CASSLAGPIYGYTF
16	.	TRBJ1-3	TRBV30	.	TGTGCCACTACAGGGACGGTTGAGGGTATTGGAAACACCATATATTTT	CATTGTVEGIGNTIYF
11	.	TRBJ2-7	TRBV27	.	TGTGCCAGCAGGTTGGGCCCCGAGCAGTACTTC	CASRLGPEQYF